This is a list of T cell receptor beta chains from one sample in a study of T cell responses to AZD1222 COVID-19 vaccine. Profiled with immunoSEQ multiplex PCR; TCRdb holds only in-frame clones, not every one. The sample gives around 130,000 clones, roughly nine tenths of which show up once; 5% to 6% is in the top ten. This material consisted of peripheral blood, taken on day 0 of AZD1222 vaccination. The source of these receptors is an adult in good health. Both conserved end residues are part of each CDR3.

J gene | V gene | CDR3 protein
TRBJ2-3 | TRBV6-5 | CASRDGLGFGDTQYF
TRBJ2-1 | TRBV7-9 | CASSATLAGEGVQFF
TRBJ1-6 | TRBV3-1/TRBV3-2 | CASSQDWAGNSPLHF
TRBJ2-7 | TRBV11-2 | CASSPNPTGPYEQYF
TRBJ1-5 | TRBV7-6 | CASSPLGQPQHF
TRBJ1-3 | TRBV5-1 | CASSLTEPGNTIYF
TRBJ2-6 | TRBV18 | CASSSQGKANVLTF
TRBJ2-3 | TRBV14 | CASSVHTSTDTQYF
TRBJ1-3 | TRBV9 | CASSARTGPTNTIYF
TRBJ1-5 | TRBV3-1/TRBV3-2 | CASSQGFPQGGVQPQHF
TRBJ1-3 | TRBV6-5 | CASRRDPSSGNTIYF
TRBJ2-2 | TRBV5-1 | CASSLVPRTGELFF
TRBJ2-2 | TRBV12-3/TRBV12-4 | CASSQNTGELFF
TRBJ2-1 | TRBV9 | CASSVGPGGTSRGNEQFF
TRBJ2-5 | TRBV4-2 | CASSQQIVSGQGEETQYF
TRBJ1-3 | TRBV21-1 | CASSKGWDSPGNTIYF
TRBJ1-1 | TRBV28 | CASSTWGPLEAFF
TRBJ2-6 | TRBV5-5 | CASSPDRDRVSGANVLTF
TRBJ2-7 | TRBV7-8 | CASSLASTVWQYF
TRBJ2-7 | TRBV14 | CASSPWAGPYEQYF
TRBJ1-3 | TRBV5-5 | CASSLDGPGNTIYF
TRBJ1-1 | TRBV18 | CASSPQGLEAFF
TRBJ1-2 | TRBV7-9 | CASSLSAGGTDGYTF
TRBJ1-2 | TRBV5-1 | CASSPQGRGYTF
TRBJ1-6 | TRBV9 | CASSPHGDSYSPLHF
TRBJ1-2 | TRBV11-2 | CASSLGGAFGYTF
TRBJ2-1 | TRBV7-6 | CASSTPGHPSYNEQFF
TRBJ2-1 | TRBV3-1/TRBV3-2 | CASSQAAGTSGRAEQFF
TRBJ1-4 | TRBV12-3/TRBV12-4 | CASSLSGNEKLFF
TRBJ2-1 | TRBV9 | CASSSFVRGGNEQFF
TRBJ1-2 | TRBV6-5 | CASSYLGETGYTF
TRBJ1-6 | TRBV30 | CAWSPGTGGSPLHF
TRBJ1-2 | TRBV5-4 | CASSRDSNYGYTF
TRBJ1-1 | TRBV11-3 | CGALQGRTEAFF
TRBJ1-4 | TRBV20-1 | CSARDEKLFF
TRBJ2-7 | TRBV11-2 | CASSQGVYEQYF
TRBJ1-6 | TRBV6-5 | CASSYSSGHNSPLHF
TRBJ2-7 | TRBV19 | CASSPWTGRDEQYF
TRBJ1-2 | TRBV19 | CASSVQVPNYGYTF
TRBJ1-2 | TRBV11-3 | CASSLAGSQEDGYTF
TRBJ2-1 | TRBV11-2 | CASSPGANEQFF
TRBJ1-6 | TRBV5-1 | CASSFVGDRGSPLHF
TRBJ2-2 | TRBV7-9 | CASTWTGELFF
TRBJ1-3 | TRBV30 | CARQGSGGNTIYF
TRBJ1-1 | TRBV30 | CAWEGQINTEAFF
TRBJ2-2 | TRBV11-2 | CASSFLRGSGELFF